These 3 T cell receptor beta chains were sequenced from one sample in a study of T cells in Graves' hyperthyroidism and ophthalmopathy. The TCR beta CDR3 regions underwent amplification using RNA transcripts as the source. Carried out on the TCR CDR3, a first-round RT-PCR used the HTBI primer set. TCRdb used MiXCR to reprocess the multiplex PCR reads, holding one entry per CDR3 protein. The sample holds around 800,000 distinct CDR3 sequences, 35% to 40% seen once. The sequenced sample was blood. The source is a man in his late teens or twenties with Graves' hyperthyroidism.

CDR3 nucleotides: TGTGCCAGCAGCTCCTACCCGGACAGGTCGGCAGGAGAGACCCAGTACTTC. Its protein product is CASSSYPDRSAGETQYF. The chain joins TRBV7-6 to TRBJ2-5; 7 nucleotides line up with TRBD1. The V gene's germline CDR1 is SGHVS and CDR2 FNYEAQ. This CDR3 comprises 17 residues. J was trimmed by 4 bases and V by 4 bases; bases with no gene match: 15.

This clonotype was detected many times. Here the CDR3 reads CASSPLGQANTEAFF. The CDR3 DNA reads as TGTGCCAGCAGCCCCTTAGGACAGGCGAACACTGAAGCTTTCTTT. The chain employs TRBV7-9 and TRBJ1-1; 7 bases map to TRBD1. V shed 5 bases and J 1 base; nucleotides not matched to a gene: 7. The CDR3 is 15 amino acids. CDR1 and CDR2 from the germline V gene are SEHNR and FQNEAQ (reference sequence). The full variable domain, completed using reference TRBV7-9 and TRBJ1-1, is DTGVSQNPRHKITKRGQNVTFRCDPISEHNRLYWYRQTLGQGPEFLTYFQNEAQLEKSRLLSDRFSAERPKGSFSTLEIQRTEQGDSAMYLCASSPLGQANTEAFFGQGTRLTVV.

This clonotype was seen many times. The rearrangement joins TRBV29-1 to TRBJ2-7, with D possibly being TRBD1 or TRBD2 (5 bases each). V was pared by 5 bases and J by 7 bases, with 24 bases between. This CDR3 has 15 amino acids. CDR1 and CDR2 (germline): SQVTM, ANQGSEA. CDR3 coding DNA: TGCAGCGTTCAGGCCGGGGACCGGGGATCGTGGGAGCAGTACTTC. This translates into CSVQAGDRGSWEQYF.